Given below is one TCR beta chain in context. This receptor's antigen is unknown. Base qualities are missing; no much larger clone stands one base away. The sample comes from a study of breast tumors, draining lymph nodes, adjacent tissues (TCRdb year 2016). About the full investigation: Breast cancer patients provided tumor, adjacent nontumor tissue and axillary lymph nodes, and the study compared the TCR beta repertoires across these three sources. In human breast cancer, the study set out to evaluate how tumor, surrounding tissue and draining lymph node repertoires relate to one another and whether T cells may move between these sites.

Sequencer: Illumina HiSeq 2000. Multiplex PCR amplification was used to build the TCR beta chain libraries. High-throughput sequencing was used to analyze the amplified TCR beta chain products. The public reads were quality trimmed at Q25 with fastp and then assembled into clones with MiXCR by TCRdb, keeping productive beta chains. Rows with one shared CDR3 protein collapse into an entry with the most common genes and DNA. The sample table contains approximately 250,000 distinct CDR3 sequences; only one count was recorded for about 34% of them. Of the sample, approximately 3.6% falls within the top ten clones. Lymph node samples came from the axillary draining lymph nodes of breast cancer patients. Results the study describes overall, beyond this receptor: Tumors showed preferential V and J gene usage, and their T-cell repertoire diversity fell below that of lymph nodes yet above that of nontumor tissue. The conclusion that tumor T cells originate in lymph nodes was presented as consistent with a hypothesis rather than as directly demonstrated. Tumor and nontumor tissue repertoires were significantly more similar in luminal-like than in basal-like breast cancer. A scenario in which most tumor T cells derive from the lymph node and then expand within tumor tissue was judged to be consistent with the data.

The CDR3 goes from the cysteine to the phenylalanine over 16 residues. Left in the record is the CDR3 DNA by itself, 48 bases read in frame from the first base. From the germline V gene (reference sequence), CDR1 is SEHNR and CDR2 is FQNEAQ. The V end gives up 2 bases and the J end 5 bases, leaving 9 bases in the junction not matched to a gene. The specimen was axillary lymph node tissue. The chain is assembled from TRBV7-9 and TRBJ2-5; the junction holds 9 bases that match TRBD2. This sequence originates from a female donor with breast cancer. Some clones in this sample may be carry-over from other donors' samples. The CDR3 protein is CASSLWPAGGHETQYF. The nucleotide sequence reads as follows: TGTGCCAGCAGCTTATGGCCAGCGGGAGGCCATGAGACCCAGTACTTC.